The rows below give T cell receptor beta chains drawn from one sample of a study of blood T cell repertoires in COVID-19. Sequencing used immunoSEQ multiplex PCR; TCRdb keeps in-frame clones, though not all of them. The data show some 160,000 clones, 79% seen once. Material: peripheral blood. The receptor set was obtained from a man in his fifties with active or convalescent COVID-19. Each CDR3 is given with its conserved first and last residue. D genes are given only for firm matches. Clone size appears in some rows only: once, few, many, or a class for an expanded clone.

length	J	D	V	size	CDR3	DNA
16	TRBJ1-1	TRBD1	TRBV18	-	CASSPTVTGRGGEAFF	TGTGCCAGCTCACCTACGGTGACAGGGCGGGGAGGTGAAGCTTTCTTT
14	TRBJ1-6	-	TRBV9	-	CASSDEDRSSPLHF	TGTGCCAGCAGCGACGAGGACAGATCTTCACCCCTCCACTTT
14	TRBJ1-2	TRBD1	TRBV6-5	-	CASSLDREDYGYTF	TGTGCCAGCAGCCTCGACAGGGAGGACTATGGCTACACCTTC
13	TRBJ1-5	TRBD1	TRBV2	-	CAEGQGLNQPQHF	TGTGCTGAGGGACAGGGACTCAATCAGCCCCAGCATTTT
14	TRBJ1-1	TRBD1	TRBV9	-	CASSPRDSYTEAFF	TGTGCCAGCAGCCCAAGGGACAGCTACACTGAAGCTTTCTTT
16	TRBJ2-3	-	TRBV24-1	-	CATSDLRFGGTDTQYF	TGTGCCACCAGTGATTTGAGGTTCGGCGGGACAGATACGCAGTATTTT
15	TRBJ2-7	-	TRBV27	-	CASSYTGGDVYEQYF	TGTGCCAGCAGTTACACAGGGGGGGACGTTTACGAGCAGTACTTC
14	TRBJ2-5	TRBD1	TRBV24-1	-	CATSEPGTGGAQYF	TGTGCCACCAGTGAGCCCGGGACAGGGGGGGCCCAGTACTTC
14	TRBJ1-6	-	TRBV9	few	CASSPAHSNSPLHF	TGTGCCAGCAGCCCTGCCCATAGTAATTCACCCCTCCACTTT
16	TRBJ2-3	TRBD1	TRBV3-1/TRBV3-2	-	CASSQEGTGGLDTQYF	TGTGCCAGCAGCCAAGAGGGGACAGGGGGCTTAGATACGCAGTATTTT
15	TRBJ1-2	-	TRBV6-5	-	CASSYSFVYIGGYTF	TGTGCCAGCAGTTACTCGTTCGTCTATATCGGGGGCTACACCTTC
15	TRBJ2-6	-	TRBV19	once	CASSRSSSGANVLTF	TGTGCCAGTAGCCGGTCGAGCTCTGGGGCCAACGTCCTGACTTTC
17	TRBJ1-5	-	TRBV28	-	CASSLSRGQGGYQPQHF	TGTGCCAGCAGTTTATCTCGGGGCCAGGGAGGATATCAGCCCCAGCATTTT
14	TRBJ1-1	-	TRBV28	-	CASSLGNRVSEAFF	TGTGCCAGCAGTTTAGGGAACAGGGTCTCTGAAGCTTTCTTT
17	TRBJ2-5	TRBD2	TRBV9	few	CASSPLGTSGRRETQYF	TGTGCCAGCAGCCCGCTGGGGACTAGCGGGAGGAGAGAGACCCAGTACTTC
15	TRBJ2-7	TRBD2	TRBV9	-	CASSDTSGPSYEQYF	TGTGCCAGCAGCGACACTAGCGGGCCTTCCTACGAGCAGTACTTC
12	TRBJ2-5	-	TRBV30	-	CAWSPVLETQYF	TGTGCCTGGAGTCCAGTGTTAGAGACCCAGTACTTC
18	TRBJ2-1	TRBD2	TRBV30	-	CAWSGASRWASGSNEQFF	TGTGCCTGGAGTGGTGCGAGCCGATGGGCTAGCGGGTCTAATGAGCAGTTCTTC
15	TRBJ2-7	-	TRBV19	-	CASSITPAGSYEQYF	TGTGCCAGTAGTATAACCCCAGCGGGCAGCTACGAGCAGTACTTC
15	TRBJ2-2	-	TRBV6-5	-	CASSFRGDYTGELFF	TGTGCCAGCAGTTTCCGGGGAGATTACACCGGGGAGCTGTTTTTT
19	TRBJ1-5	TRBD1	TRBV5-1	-	CASRGPGQGAQPRNQPQHF	TGCGCCAGCAGGGGGCCGGGACAGGGGGCGCAGCCTCGCAATCAGCCCCAGCATTTT
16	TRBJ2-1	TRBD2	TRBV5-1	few	CASSSEGTSGMDEQFF	TGCGCCAGCAGCTCGGAAGGGACTAGCGGGATGGATGAGCAGTTCTTC
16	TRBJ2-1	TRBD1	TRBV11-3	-	CASSPGTVPSLDEQFF	TGTGCCAGCAGCCCCGGGACAGTCCCCTCATTGGATGAGCAGTTCTTC
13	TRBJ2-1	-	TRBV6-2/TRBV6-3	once	CASSLLAYNEQFF	TGTGCCAGCAGTTTACTAGCTTACAATGAGCAGTTCTTC
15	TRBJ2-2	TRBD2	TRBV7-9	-	CASSSLAAYTGELFF	TGTGCCAGCAGCTCTCTAGCGGCCTACACCGGGGAGCTGTTTTTT
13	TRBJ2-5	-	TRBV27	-	CASSSGGLQTQYF	TGTGCCAGCAGTTCTGGGGGGTTGCAGACCCAGTACTTC
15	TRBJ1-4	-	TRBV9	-	CASSVAGLTNEKLFF	TGTGCCAGCAGCGTAGCAGGGTTAACTAATGAAAAACTGTTTTTT
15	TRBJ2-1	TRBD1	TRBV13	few	CASSRTGLAYNEQFF	TGTGCCAGCAGCCGGACAGGTCTCGCCTACAATGAGCAGTTCTTC
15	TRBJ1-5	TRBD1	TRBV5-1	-	CASSLQGEGYQPQHF	TGCGCCAGCAGCCTACAGGGGGAAGGTTATCAGCCCCAGCATTTT
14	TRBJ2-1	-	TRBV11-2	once	CASSLSSTNNEQFF	TGTGCCAGCAGCTTGAGTAGCACTAACAATGAGCAGTTCTTC
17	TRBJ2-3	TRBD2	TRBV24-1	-	CATSDLRLAETTDTQYF	TGTGCCACCAGTGATTTGAGACTAGCGGAGACCACAGATACGCAGTATTTT
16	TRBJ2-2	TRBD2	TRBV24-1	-	CATSDGLAATGGELFF	TGTGCCACCAGTGATGGACTAGCGGCAACGGGCGGGGAGCTGTTTTTT
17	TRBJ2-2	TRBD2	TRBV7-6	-	CASSLPSGRAQTGELFF	TGTGCCAGCAGCCTCCCTAGCGGGAGGGCGCAAACCGGGGAGCTGTTTTTT
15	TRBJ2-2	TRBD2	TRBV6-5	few	CASSGLAGETGELFF	TGTGCCAGCAGCGGACTAGCGGGAGAAACCGGGGAGCTGTTTTTT
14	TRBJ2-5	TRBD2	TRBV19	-	CASSTPGGRETQYF	TGTGCCAGTTCTACCCCGGGGGGGAGAGAGACCCAGTACTTC
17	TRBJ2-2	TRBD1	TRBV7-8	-	CASSLPATGYHTGELFF	TGTGCCAGCAGCTTACCCGCGACAGGGTATCATACCGGGGAGCTGTTTTTT
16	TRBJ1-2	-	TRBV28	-	CASCAPSYTYNYGYTF	TGTGCCAGCTGTGCCCCTTCCTATACCTATAACTATGGCTACACCTTC
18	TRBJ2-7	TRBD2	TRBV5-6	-	CASSLSGTSGFSGYEQYF	TGTGCCAGCAGCTTGTCTGGGACTAGCGGGTTCTCAGGCTACGAGCAGTACTTC
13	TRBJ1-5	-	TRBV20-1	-	CSASLAGVQPQHF	TGCAGTGCTAGTCTAGCGGGCGTTCAGCCCCAGCATTTT
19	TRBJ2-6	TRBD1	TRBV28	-	CASSLPRTGVRAGANVLTF	TGTGCCAGCAGTTTACCCCGGACAGGGGTACGGGCTGGGGCCAACGTCCTGACTTTC
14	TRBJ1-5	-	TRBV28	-	CASSPRLGGQPQHF	TGTGCCAGCAGCCCTCGATTGGGAGGTCAGCCCCAGCATTTT
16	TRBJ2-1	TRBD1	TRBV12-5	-	CASGPTQGADYNEQFF	TGTGCTAGTGGTCCGACACAGGGGGCGGACTACAATGAGCAGTTCTTC
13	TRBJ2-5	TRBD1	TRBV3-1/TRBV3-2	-	CASSRTGTKTQYF	TGTGCCAGCAGCCGGACAGGGACGAAGACCCAGTACTTC
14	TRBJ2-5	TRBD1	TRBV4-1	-	CASSRDRAKETQYF	TGCGCCAGCAGCCGGGACAGGGCTAAGGAGACCCAGTACTTC
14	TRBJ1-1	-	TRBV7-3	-	CASSLLGDTTEAFF	TGTGCCAGCAGCTTACTCGGGGATACCACTGAAGCTTTCTTT
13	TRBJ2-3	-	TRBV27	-	CASSLLSTDTQYF	TGTGCCAGCAGTTTACTTAGCACAGATACGCAGTATTTT
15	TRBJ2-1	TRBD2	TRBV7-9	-	CASTPMGGRGNEQFF	TGTGCCAGCACCCCTATGGGCGGGAGAGGAAATGAGCAGTTCTTC